The source of this T cell receptor beta chain is a study of T cells in Graves' hyperthyroidism and ophthalmopathy. Study-level points and caveats: Most thyroid clonotypes expanded above 0.001 appeared in blood too.

This clonotype was seen repeatedly, ten times or more. Its specificity is not known. Uncontrolled infection, other autoimmune disease, pregnancy or lactation disqualified patients from enrolment. Amplified TCR beta CDR3 regions came from RNA transcripts. HTBI primers were employed in a first-round RT-PCR of the TCR CDR3. From the multiplex PCR reads, TCRdb called clonotypes with MiXCR, one entry per CDR3 protein. The sample shows 500,000 to 600,000 distinct CDR3 sequences, around 46% of them seen only once. The sequenced sample was peripheral blood or thyroid tissue (not recorded which). This TCR was recovered from an adult woman with Graves' disease, either hyperthyroidism or ophthalmopathy (not recorded which).

CDR3 bases: TGCAGTGCTAGATTTCTCGGGACTAATGAAAAACTGTTTTTT. Translated, it gives CSARFLGTNEKLFF. The chain is built from TRBV20-1 and TRBJ1-4; D is unresolved. The germline V and J ends were trimmed by 2 bases and 2 bases, with 9 bases remaining between them. Per the germline V gene, CDR1 is DFQATT and CDR2 is SNEGSKA (reference sequence). CDR3 length equals 14 residues.